This is a list of T cell receptor beta chains from one sample in a study of metastatic and nonmetastatic thyroid tumors. TCRdb reanalyzed the PCR reads with MiXCR. The sample yields 30,000 to 40,000 clones, under 40% seen once. The sample taken for sequencing was tumor tissue. These receptor sequences come from a female donor with papillary thyroid cancer or a benign thyroid nodule (not recorded which). Some clones in this sample may be carry-over from other donors' samples. CDR3s include the opening cysteine and the closing phenylalanine or tryptophan. Each record gives: CDR3 DNA, CDR3 protein, J gene, D gene, V gene, clone size. The D gene is left open where the match is weak. Clone size appears in some rows only: once, few, many, or a class for an expanded clone.

CDR3nt: TGTGCCAGCAGCCCGGACAGTTTTTTAGTGGATGAGCAGTTCTTC; CDR3aa: CASSPDSFLVDEQFF; j_gene: TRBJ2-1; d_gene: NA; v_gene: TRBV11-2; abundance: NA
CDR3nt: TGCGCCACCTCTAAGCTGCCCAATGTCGGTGAGCAGTTCTTC; CDR3aa: CATSKLPNVGEQFF; j_gene: TRBJ2-1; d_gene: NA; v_gene: TRBV5-1; abundance: NA
CDR3nt: TGTGCCAGCAGTGGGCACGGGGGGAGCGAGCAGTACTTC; CDR3aa: CASSGHGGSEQYF; j_gene: TRBJ2-7; d_gene: TRBD2; v_gene: TRBV2; abundance: few
CDR3nt: TGTGCCAGCAGCTTAGGAGGCTATGGCTACACCTTC; CDR3aa: CASSLGGYGYTF; j_gene: TRBJ1-2; d_gene: NA; v_gene: TRBV7-8; abundance: many
CDR3nt: TGTGCCAGTACCCCGACAGGGGCATCCTACGAGCAGTACTTC; CDR3aa: CASTPTGASYEQYF; j_gene: TRBJ2-7; d_gene: TRBD1; v_gene: TRBV6-1; abundance: few
CDR3nt: TGTGCCAGCAGTGCCACGGGGTACGAGCAGTACTTC; CDR3aa: CASSATGYEQYF; j_gene: TRBJ2-7; d_gene: NA; v_gene: TRBV6-1; abundance: many
CDR3nt: TGCGCCAGCAGGGGAGGGGGGCAGGGGGCTGTTAATGAGCAGTTCTTC; CDR3aa: CASRGGGQGAVNEQFF; j_gene: TRBJ2-1; d_gene: NA; v_gene: TRBV10-2; abundance: few
CDR3nt: TGCAGTGCTAGACCCAGGGAGGGGGAGCTGTTTTTT; CDR3aa: CSARPREGELFF; j_gene: TRBJ2-2; d_gene: NA; v_gene: TRBV20-1; abundance: NA
CDR3nt: TGTGCCACCAGTGATTCGCAGGGGGGAAGAAACGAGCAGTACTTC; CDR3aa: CATSDSQGGRNEQYF; j_gene: TRBJ2-7; d_gene: NA; v_gene: TRBV24-1; abundance: few
CDR3nt: TGTGCCAGCAGGGAGGGGCGCCACGAGCAGTACTTC; CDR3aa: CASREGRHEQYF; j_gene: TRBJ2-7; d_gene: NA; v_gene: TRBV12-3/TRBV12-4; abundance: NA
CDR3nt: TGTGCCAGCAGCCTGTCGTTGGCCGAGCAGTACTTC; CDR3aa: CASSLSLAEQYF; j_gene: TRBJ2-7; d_gene: NA; v_gene: TRBV6-2/TRBV6-3; abundance: NA
CDR3nt: TGTGCCAGCAGCTTCCTGGGCTACGAGCAGTACTTC; CDR3aa: CASSFLGYEQYF; j_gene: TRBJ2-7; d_gene: NA; v_gene: TRBV7-2; abundance: few
CDR3nt: TGCAGTGCCGGAAGGTCCTATTATAATGAGCAGTTCTTC; CDR3aa: CSAGRSYYNEQFF; j_gene: TRBJ2-1; d_gene: NA; v_gene: TRBV20-1; abundance: NA
CDR3nt: TGTGCCACCGAGGGTACAGGGGTTGCCAATGAGCAGTTCTTC; CDR3aa: CATEGTGVANEQFF; j_gene: TRBJ2-1; d_gene: TRBD1; v_gene: TRBV2; abundance: NA
CDR3nt: TGCGCCAGCAGCACGGGACAGGGGGCTAGTGGAAACACCATATATTTT; CDR3aa: CASSTGQGASGNTIYF; j_gene: TRBJ1-3; d_gene: TRBD1; v_gene: TRBV5-1; abundance: NA
CDR3nt: TGCGCCAGCAGACCAAGGGTATTTGACTATGGCTACACCTTC; CDR3aa: CASRPRVFDYGYTF; j_gene: TRBJ1-2; d_gene: NA; v_gene: TRBV5-1; abundance: NA
CDR3nt: TGTGCCAGCAGTTTACCAGAAAAGAACACCGGGGAGCTGTTTTTT; CDR3aa: CASSLPEKNTGELFF; j_gene: TRBJ2-2; d_gene: NA; v_gene: TRBV28; abundance: many
CDR3nt: TGCGCCAGCAGGGTCCCAGGGGTAAACGAGCAGTACTTC; CDR3aa: CASRVPGVNEQYF; j_gene: TRBJ2-7; d_gene: NA; v_gene: TRBV5-1; abundance: NA
CDR3nt: TGTGCCAGCAGTACAGGGATGGGTCAGCCCCAGCATTTT; CDR3aa: CASSTGMGQPQHF; j_gene: TRBJ1-5; d_gene: NA; v_gene: TRBV12-3/TRBV12-4; abundance: NA
CDR3nt: TGCGCCAGCCGGTCCGGGACAGGGATCTCTGGAAACACCATATATTTT; CDR3aa: CASRSGTGISGNTIYF; j_gene: TRBJ1-3; d_gene: TRBD1; v_gene: TRBV5-1; abundance: NA
CDR3nt: TGCGCCAGCAGCCCCTCGGGGTCCTACGAGCAGTACTTC; CDR3aa: CASSPSGSYEQYF; j_gene: TRBJ2-7; d_gene: NA; v_gene: TRBV5-1; abundance: NA
CDR3nt: TGCAGTGCTAGGAGGCAGGGGGAATTCAATGAGCAGTTCTTC; CDR3aa: CSARRQGEFNEQFF; j_gene: TRBJ2-1; d_gene: TRBD1; v_gene: TRBV20-1; abundance: NA
CDR3nt: TGTGCCAGCAGCCTTTCCGGGGAACCCTACGAGCAGTACTTC; CDR3aa: CASSLSGEPYEQYF; j_gene: TRBJ2-7; d_gene: NA; v_gene: TRBV7-2; abundance: NA
CDR3nt: TGCGCCAGCACCACCGGACAGGGCACAGATACGCAGTATTTT; CDR3aa: CASTTGQGTDTQYF; j_gene: TRBJ2-3; d_gene: TRBD1; v_gene: TRBV5-1; abundance: few
CDR3nt: TGCGCCAGCAGCCAAGTTCACACACCGACCTATGGCTACACCTTC; CDR3aa: CASSQVHTPTYGYTF; j_gene: TRBJ1-2; d_gene: NA; v_gene: TRBV4-1; abundance: NA
CDR3nt: TGTGCCAGCAGTGAGAGGGAGGTATATAATGAGCAGTTCTTC; CDR3aa: CASSEREVYNEQFF; j_gene: TRBJ2-1; d_gene: NA; v_gene: TRBV6-1; abundance: few
CDR3nt: TGTGCCAGCAGCTTTCGGGTGGAGACGGGGTTTGGTGGCGAGCAGTTCTTC; CDR3aa: CASSFRVETGFGGEQFF; j_gene: TRBJ2-1; d_gene: NA; v_gene: TRBV11-2; abundance: few
CDR3nt: TGTGCCAGCAGTTACCCGGGGGCCTCGGGTGGCTACACCTTC; CDR3aa: CASSYPGASGGYTF; j_gene: TRBJ1-2; d_gene: NA; v_gene: TRBV28; abundance: few
CDR3nt: TGTGCCAGCAGTTTCTCCCGGGATACGCAGTATTTT; CDR3aa: CASSFSRDTQYF; j_gene: TRBJ2-3; d_gene: NA; v_gene: TRBV12-3/TRBV12-4; abundance: NA
CDR3nt: TGTGCCAGTAGTATTCGGGGCCTCGGAGGCGAGACCCAGTACTTC; CDR3aa: CASSIRGLGGETQYF; j_gene: TRBJ2-5; d_gene: NA; v_gene: TRBV19; abundance: few
CDR3nt: TGCAGCGTTGGCGGGACAGATTTCTACGAGCAGTACTTC; CDR3aa: CSVGGTDFYEQYF; j_gene: TRBJ2-7; d_gene: NA; v_gene: TRBV29-1; abundance: few
CDR3nt: TGTGCCAGTAGAGGGGCGGGGGGCGTCTTCCACGAGCAGTACTTC; CDR3aa: CASRGAGGVFHEQYF; j_gene: TRBJ2-7; d_gene: TRBD2; v_gene: TRBV19; abundance: few
CDR3nt: TGTGCCAGCAGCTTGGACAGGGGGGACGATTCACCCCTCCACTTT; CDR3aa: CASSLDRGDDSPLHF; j_gene: TRBJ1-6; d_gene: TRBD1; v_gene: TRBV5-6; abundance: NA
CDR3nt: TGTGCCTGGATCAGCTTTTTAAGCTCTGGGGCCAACGTCCTGACTTTC; CDR3aa: CAWISFLSSGANVLTF; j_gene: TRBJ2-6; d_gene: NA; v_gene: TRBV30; abundance: NA
CDR3nt: TGCGCCAGCAGCACCACTGTAGGGGCTGGGGCCAACGTCCTGACTTTC; CDR3aa: CASSTTVGAGANVLTF; j_gene: TRBJ2-6; d_gene: NA; v_gene: TRBV5-1; abundance: once
CDR3nt: TGTGCCAGCAGCGCGGGGTTAAGCTCCTACGAGCAGTACTTC; CDR3aa: CASSAGLSSYEQYF; j_gene: TRBJ2-7; d_gene: NA; v_gene: TRBV7-9; abundance: NA
CDR3nt: TGTGCCAGCAGTTACCAGGGTAGGGCTAGCGGGGGCAATGAGCAGTTCTTC; CDR3aa: CASSYQGRASGGNEQFF; j_gene: TRBJ2-1; d_gene: TRBD2; v_gene: TRBV6-5; abundance: few
CDR3nt: TGTGCCAGCAGTGATGGAGGGGGGCGATACAATGAGCAGTTCTTC; CDR3aa: CASSDGGGRYNEQFF; j_gene: TRBJ2-1; d_gene: NA; v_gene: TRBV6-1; abundance: few
CDR3nt: TGTGCCAGCAGTCTCGGGACAGTAAACAATGAGCAGTTCTTC; CDR3aa: CASSLGTVNNEQFF; j_gene: TRBJ2-1; d_gene: TRBD1; v_gene: TRBV27; abundance: NA
CDR3nt: TGCGCCAGCAGCTTGACCGGGACTGCATCCACAGATACGCAGTATTTT; CDR3aa: CASSLTGTASTDTQYF; j_gene: TRBJ2-3; d_gene: NA; v_gene: TRBV5-1; abundance: once
CDR3nt: TGTGCCAGTAAAGGGCACAGTTCCTACAATGAGCAGTTCTTC; CDR3aa: CASKGHSSYNEQFF; j_gene: TRBJ2-1; d_gene: NA; v_gene: TRBV19; abundance: NA
CDR3nt: TGTGCCTTAAATGGCTACACCTTC; CDR3aa: CALNGYTF; j_gene: TRBJ1-2; d_gene: NA; v_gene: TRBV30; abundance: few
CDR3nt: TGTGCCAGCAGCCATAATGAGCAGTACTTC; CDR3aa: CASSHNEQYF; j_gene: TRBJ2-7; d_gene: NA; v_gene: TRBV11-2; abundance: NA
CDR3nt: TGTGCCAGCAGTGAAGATGAGAAAGGGGGGATCTACAATGAGCAGTTCTTC; CDR3aa: CASSEDEKGGIYNEQFF; j_gene: TRBJ2-1; d_gene: NA; v_gene: TRBV6-1; abundance: few
CDR3nt: TGTGCCTGGGGCAGGACAGGGGATAATTCACCCCTCCACTTT; CDR3aa: CAWGRTGDNSPLHF; j_gene: TRBJ1-6; d_gene: TRBD1; v_gene: TRBV30; abundance: NA
CDR3nt: TGTGCCAGCAGCCCTGAAGGGGAAGGCTACACCTTC; CDR3aa: CASSPEGEGYTF; j_gene: TRBJ1-2; d_gene: NA; v_gene: TRBV14; abundance: few
CDR3nt: TGTGCCAGCAGTCCATCGACTGGGACAGGGAATCAGCCCCAGCATTTT; CDR3aa: CASSPSTGTGNQPQHF; j_gene: TRBJ1-5; d_gene: TRBD1; v_gene: TRBV11-2; abundance: NA
CDR3nt: TGTGCCAGCAGCAGTAGCGGGGGGTTCGACGAGCAGTACTTC; CDR3aa: CASSSSGGFDEQYF; j_gene: TRBJ2-7; d_gene: TRBD2; v_gene: TRBV11-3; abundance: NA
CDR3nt: TGTGCCAGCAGAGCTAGACTAGCGGGAGGGACCCAGTACTTC; CDR3aa: CASRARLAGGTQYF; j_gene: TRBJ2-5; d_gene: TRBD2; v_gene: TRBV2; abundance: NA
CDR3nt: TGCGCCAGCAGAAAGGAGCAGGGAGAGCAGTACTTC; CDR3aa: CASRKEQGEQYF; j_gene: TRBJ2-7; d_gene: NA; v_gene: TRBV5-1; abundance: NA
CDR3nt: TGTGCCAGCAGCCCGAGGGGGGACTGGGACACTGAAGCTTTCTTT; CDR3aa: CASSPRGDWDTEAFF; j_gene: TRBJ1-1; d_gene: NA; v_gene: TRBV7-2; abundance: NA
CDR3nt: TGTGCCAGCAGACAAGGGACAGGGAATGGCTACACCTTC; CDR3aa: CASRQGTGNGYTF; j_gene: TRBJ1-2; d_gene: TRBD1; v_gene: TRBV12-3/TRBV12-4; abundance: few
CDR3nt: TGTGCCAGCAGTTTTGGCGGAAGCACCTACGAGCAGTACTTC; CDR3aa: CASSFGGSTYEQYF; j_gene: TRBJ2-7; d_gene: NA; v_gene: TRBV12-3/TRBV12-4; abundance: NA
CDR3nt: TGCGCCAGCAGCCACAGGGAAAATACGCAGTATTTT; CDR3aa: CASSHRENTQYF; j_gene: TRBJ2-3; d_gene: NA; v_gene: TRBV4-1; abundance: NA
CDR3nt: TGTGCCAGCAGTTTGGGGGCCTTCCAGTTCTTC; CDR3aa: CASSLGAFQFF; j_gene: TRBJ2-1; d_gene: NA; v_gene: TRBV28; abundance: few
CDR3nt: TGTGCCAGCAGCTTAGCGGTCGAGTCAGGGCACACAGATACGCAGTATTTT; CDR3aa: CASSLAVESGHTDTQYF; j_gene: TRBJ2-3; d_gene: NA; v_gene: TRBV11-1; abundance: NA
CDR3nt: TGTGCCACCAGTGCTGTCACAGATACGCAGTACTTT; CDR3aa: CATSAVTDTQYF; j_gene: TRBJ2-3; d_gene: NA; v_gene: TRBV24-1; abundance: few